This is a list of T cell receptor beta chains from one sample in a study of T cells in Graves' hyperthyroidism and ophthalmopathy. A single record per CDR3 protein comes from TCRdb applying MiXCR to the multiplex PCR reads. Among about 580,000 distinct CDR3 sequences listed, approximately 44% were seen once. Sequencing input: peripheral blood or thyroid tissue (not recorded which). The receptors were sampled from a woman younger than 30 with Graves' hyperthyroidism. CDR3s leave out the opening cysteine and the closing phenylalanine or tryptophan.

V	J	length	CDR3
TRBV11-2	TRBJ2-7	13	ASSLDLGSSYEQY
TRBV12-3/TRBV12-4	TRBJ2-1	12	ASSGRTSGNEQF
TRBV6-5	TRBJ2-7	13	ASSWVGTGSYEQY
TRBV5-1	TRBJ2-5	15	ASSLAEMRTEWGTQY
TRBV20-1	TRBJ2-3	11	SAKGLAWNTQY
TRBV24-1	TRBJ2-1	14	ATSDPLAGGRNEQF
TRBV10-2	TRBJ1-2	11	ASSHGLRRGYT
TRBV20-1	TRBJ2-5	11	SARAGGGETQY
TRBV7-8	TRBJ2-2	16	ASSSGLAGGPHTGELF
TRBV5-1	TRBJ1-6	13	ASSPLGTGASPLH
TRBV5-4	TRBJ2-7	14	ASSLDPAGRPYEQY
TRBV6-1	TRBJ1-1	11	ASSEGQGLNAF
TRBV29-1	TRBJ2-5	10	SVEWTQETQY
TRBV20-1	TRBJ2-7	12	SASQGQGRAEQY
TRBV6-6	TRBJ1-5	14	ASRDRGRGSNQPQH
TRBV18	TRBJ1-2	12	ASSVGQGAYGYT
TRBV5-6	TRBJ2-7	16	ASSTDLPGLGDYNEQY
TRBV6-5	TRBJ1-5	10	ASKAGNQPQH
TRBV29-1	TRBJ1-1	12	SVEQGAIYLEAF
TRBV14	TRBJ1-1	11	ASSQVVYTEAF
TRBV12-3/TRBV12-4	TRBJ1-3	12	ASSYYGSGNTIY
TRBV7-8	TRBJ2-1	12	ASSLLAGDNEQF
TRBV10-3	TRBJ1-6	17	AISETGEASGGSNSPLH
TRBV11-1	TRBJ1-1	14	ASSLKGGNAVAPAF
TRBV10-1	TRBJ2-1	13	ASSESGRVSNEQF
TRBV29-1	TRBJ2-7	11	SASGTSVYEQY
TRBV5-8	TRBJ1-6	10	ASSRYNSPLH
TRBV12-3/TRBV12-4	TRBJ2-2	11	ASRKEGFGELF
TRBV7-3	TRBJ2-6	17	ASSLIEPSGRHGANVLT
TRBV7-8	NA	13	ASSPKGGPNNEQF
TRBV5-8	TRBJ1-4	12	ASKGRVPNEKLF
TRBV12-3/TRBV12-4	TRBJ2-5	15	ASSREGLAGGQETQY
TRBV5-8	TRBJ1-4	10	ASSEPNEKLF
TRBV7-1	TRBJ2-7	13	ASSSGLAGGWEQY
TRBV10-2	TRBJ1-1	9	ASSERGEAF
TRBV12-3/TRBV12-4	TRBJ1-1	10	ASSRGTGVAF
TRBV4-2	TRBJ2-5	14	ASSQPGQGAGETQY
TRBV7-3	TRBJ2-7	12	ASSLSGIPGEQY
TRBV29-1	TRBJ2-7	10	SLRDGIDEQY
TRBV20-1	TRBJ2-3	14	SASGQAASYTDTQY
TRBV6-6	TRBJ1-2	12	ASSYSGSNRGYT
TRBV12-5	TRBJ2-7	12	ASGLAQDSYEQY
TRBV7-6	TRBJ2-5	11	ASSNRGGETQY
TRBV19	TRBJ1-5	16	ASSPTSGTLYSNQPQH
TRBV6-5	TRBJ2-7	16	ASSAPTGQGAWIGEQY
TRBV2	TRBJ1-3	10	ASSDEANTIY